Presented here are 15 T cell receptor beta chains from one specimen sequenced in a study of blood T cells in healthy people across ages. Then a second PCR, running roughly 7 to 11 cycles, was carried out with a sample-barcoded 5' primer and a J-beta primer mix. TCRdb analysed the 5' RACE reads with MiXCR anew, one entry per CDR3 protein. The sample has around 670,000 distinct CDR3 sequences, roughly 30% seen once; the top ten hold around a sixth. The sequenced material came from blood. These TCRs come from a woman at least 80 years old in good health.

CDR3 sequence (DNA): TGTGCCAGCAGTTTATACCTAGCGGCCTACGAGCAGTACTTC. Amino acid sequence: CASSLYLAAYEQYF. This sequence joins TRBV28 and TRBJ2-7; 7 bases agree with TRBD2. Germline CDR1 reads MDHEN; CDR2 reads SYDVKM. The junction had 2 bases not matched to a gene; V was cut back by 1 base and J by 2 bases. The CDR3 spans 14 residues.

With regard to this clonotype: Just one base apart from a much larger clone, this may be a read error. The CDR3 here is CASSPNPQSGMAYGYTF. DNA for the CDR3: TGCGCCAGCAGCCCGAACCCCCAGTCTGGGATGGCCTATGGCTACACCTTC. The gene calls are TRBV5-1 and TRBJ1-2; D unclear. CDR1 is SGHRS, CDR2 YFSETQ, per germline. Trimming stripped 4 bases from V and 4 bases from J, with 23 bases between. CDR3 length equals 17 residues.

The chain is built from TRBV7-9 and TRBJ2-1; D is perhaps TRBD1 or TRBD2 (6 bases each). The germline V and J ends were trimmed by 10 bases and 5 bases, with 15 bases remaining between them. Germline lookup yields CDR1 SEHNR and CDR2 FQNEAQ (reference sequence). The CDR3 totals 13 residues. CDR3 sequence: CAMGRTANNEQFF. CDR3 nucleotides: TGTGCCATGGGGAGGACAGCGAACAATGAGCAGTTCTTC.

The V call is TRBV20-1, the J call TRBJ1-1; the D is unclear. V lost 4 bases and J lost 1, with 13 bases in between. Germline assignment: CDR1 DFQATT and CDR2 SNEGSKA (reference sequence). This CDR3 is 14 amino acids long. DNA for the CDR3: TGCAGTGCTACCCGAAACCGGGGGAACACTGAAGCTTTCTTT. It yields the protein CSATRNRGNTEAFF.

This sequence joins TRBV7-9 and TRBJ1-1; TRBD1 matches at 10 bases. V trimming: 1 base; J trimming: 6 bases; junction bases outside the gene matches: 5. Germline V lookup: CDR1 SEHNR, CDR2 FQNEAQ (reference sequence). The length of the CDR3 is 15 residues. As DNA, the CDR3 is TGTGCCAGCAGCTTAGACAGACAGGGGGCCGCTGAAGCTTTCTTT. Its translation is CASSLDRQGAAEAFF.

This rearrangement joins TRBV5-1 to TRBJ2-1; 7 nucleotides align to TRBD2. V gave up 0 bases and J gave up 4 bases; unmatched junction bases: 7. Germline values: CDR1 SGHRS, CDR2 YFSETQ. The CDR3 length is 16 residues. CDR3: CASSLVAGVTYNEQFF. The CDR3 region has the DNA TGCGCCAGCAGCTTGGTTGCGGGGGTCACGTACAATGAGCAGTTCTTC.

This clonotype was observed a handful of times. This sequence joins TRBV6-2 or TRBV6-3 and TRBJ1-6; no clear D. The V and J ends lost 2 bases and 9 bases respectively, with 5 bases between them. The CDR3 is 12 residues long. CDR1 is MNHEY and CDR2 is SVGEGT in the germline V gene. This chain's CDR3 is CASSYGFSPLHF. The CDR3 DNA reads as TGTGCCAGCAGTTACGGATTTTCACCCCTCCACTTT.

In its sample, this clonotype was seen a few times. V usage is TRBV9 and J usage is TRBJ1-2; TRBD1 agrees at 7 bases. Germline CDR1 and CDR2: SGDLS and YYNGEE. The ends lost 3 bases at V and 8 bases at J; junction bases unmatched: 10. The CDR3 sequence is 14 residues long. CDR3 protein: CASSGGQTRSGYTF. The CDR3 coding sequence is TGTGCCAGCAGCGGGGGACAGACCCGTAGCGGCTACACCTTC.

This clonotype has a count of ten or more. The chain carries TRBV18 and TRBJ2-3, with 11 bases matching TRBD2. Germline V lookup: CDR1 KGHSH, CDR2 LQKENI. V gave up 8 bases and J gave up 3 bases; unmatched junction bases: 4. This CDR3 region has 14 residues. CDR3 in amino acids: CASSPSGGTDTQYF. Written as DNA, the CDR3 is TGTGCCAGCAGCCCTAGCGGGGGGACAGATACGCAGTATTTT.

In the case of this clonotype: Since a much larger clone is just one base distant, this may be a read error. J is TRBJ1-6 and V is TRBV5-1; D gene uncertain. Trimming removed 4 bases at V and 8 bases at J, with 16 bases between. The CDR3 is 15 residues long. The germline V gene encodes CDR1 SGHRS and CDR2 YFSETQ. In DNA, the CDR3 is TGCGCCAGCAGCCCCGCGACGGGTATTGATTCACCCCTCCACTTT. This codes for CASSPATGIDSPLHF. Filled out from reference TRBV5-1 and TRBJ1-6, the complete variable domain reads KAGVTQTPRYLIKTRGQQVTLSCSPISGHRSVSWYQQTPGQGLQFLFEYFSETQRNKGNFPGRFSGRQFSNSRSEMNVSTLELGDSALYLCASSPATGIDSPLHFGNGTRLTVT.

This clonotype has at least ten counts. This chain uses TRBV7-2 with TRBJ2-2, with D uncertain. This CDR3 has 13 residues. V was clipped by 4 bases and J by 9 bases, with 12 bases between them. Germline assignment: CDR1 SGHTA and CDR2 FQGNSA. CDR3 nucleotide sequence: TGTGCCAGCAGCTCCCTCCGGAACCGGGAGCTGTTTTTT. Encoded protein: CASSSLRNRELFF.

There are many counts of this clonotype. The CDR3 nucleotides are TGTGCCAGCAGCCCCTGGACAGGAACGGAAGAGCAGTACTTC. Encoded protein: CASSPWTGTEEQYF. The chain has TRBV3-1 and TRBJ2-7; TRBD1 matches 7 bases. This CDR3 region has 14 residues. V was clipped by 4 bases and J by 7 bases; unmatched bases: 10. Germline lookup yields CDR1 LGHDT and CDR2 YNNKEL (reference sequence).

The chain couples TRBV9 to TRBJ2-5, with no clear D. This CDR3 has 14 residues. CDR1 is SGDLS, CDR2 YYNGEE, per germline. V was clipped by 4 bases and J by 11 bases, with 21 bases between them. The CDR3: CASSTRPSRSEQYF. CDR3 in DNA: TGTGCCAGCAGCACGCGTCCGAGCAGGAGTGAGCAGTACTTC.

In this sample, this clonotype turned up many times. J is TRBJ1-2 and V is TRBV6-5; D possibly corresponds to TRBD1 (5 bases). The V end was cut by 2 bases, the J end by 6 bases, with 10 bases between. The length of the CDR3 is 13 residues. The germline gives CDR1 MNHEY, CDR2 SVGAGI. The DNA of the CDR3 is TGTGCCAGCAGTTACGGGACGACCCATGGCTACACCTTC. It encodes CASSYGTTHGYTF.

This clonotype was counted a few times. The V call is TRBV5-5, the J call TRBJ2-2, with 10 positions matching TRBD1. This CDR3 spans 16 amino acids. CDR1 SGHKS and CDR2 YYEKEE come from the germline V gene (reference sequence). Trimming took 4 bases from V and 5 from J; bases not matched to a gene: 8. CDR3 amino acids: CASSAATGGQTGELFF. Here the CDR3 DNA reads TGTGCCAGCAGCGCCGCGACAGGGGGCCAGACCGGGGAGCTGTTTTTT. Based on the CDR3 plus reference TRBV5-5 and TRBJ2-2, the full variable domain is DAGVTQSPTHLIKTRGQQVTLRCSPISGHKSVSWYQQVLGQGPQFIFQYYEKEERGRGNFPDRFSARQFPNYSSELNVNALLLGDSALYLCASSAATGGQTGELFFGEGSRLTVL.